The entry below gives a single TCR beta chain sequence along with its context. Its target is not known. This nonspecific control used anti-CD3/anti-CD28 bead stimulation of CD4+ T cells. CD4+ T cells upregulating both CD40 ligand and CD69 were sorted as responding cells. Adults with HIV-1 started suppressive ART while chronically infected. An approximately 19-hour stimulation of CD8-depleted PBMCs used anti-CD28/CD49d costimulation, CD40-blocking antibody and enfuvirtide. The libraries were made with immunoSEQ version 4 in survey mode. The protocol was immunoSEQ multiplex PCR, while the TCRdb copy is restricted to in-frame clones and leaves out a portion. Of tens of thousands of clones listed, about nine tenths are singletons. The record originates from a study of persistence of HIV-infected CD4 T cells. Points from the study as a whole: Antigen-responding cells were enriched for degenerate expanded CDR3beta sequences.

This CDR3 spans 17 amino acids. The V gene lost 1 base and the J gene lost 4 bases, with 18 bases spanning the gap. Per germline, CDR1 LGHDT and CDR2 YNNKEL (reference sequence). V gene TRBV3-1 (or the pseudogene TRBV3-2) combines with J gene TRBJ2-3; D not resolved. The specimen comprised CD4+ T cells sorted from PBMCs after 18-hour stimulation, sampled from a patient who received antiretroviral therapy. The receptor's source is an adult man with HIV who was CMV-seropositive. Here the CDR3 DNA reads TGTGCCAGCAGCCAAGTTGGCTCCCCGACTGACCCAGATACGCAGTATTTT. It codes for CASSQVGSPTDPDTQYF.